This T cell receptor (beta chain) was found in a study of blood T cell repertoires in COVID-19. Turning to the study itself: Acute-phase and convalescent COVID-19 samples originated in the United States, Italy and Spain. The analysed material was cDNA or gDNA that came from T cells, B-cell-depleted T cells, or PBMCs.

As handled by the study authors: It was from reference gene primer amplification that nucleated cell counts were estimated. Sequenced by immunoSEQ multiplex PCR; TCRdb stores in-frame clones only, minus some. From that table come the V and J calls and clone size; the DNA was used to work out D and trimming. The sample shows 80,000 to 95,000 clones, 80% to 90% of them seen only once. Trimming took 8 bases from V and 1 from J, leaving 11 bases between them. Germline V gives CDR1 MNHEY, CDR2 SVGAGI. The CDR3 has 13 amino acids. The V gene is TRBV6-5, the J gene TRBJ1-1; TRBD1 might be the D (6 bases). Source material: peripheral blood. This TCR was sampled from a human donor in a cohort sampled during active COVID-19. CDR3 loop: CASHRVGNTEAFF. In DNA form, the CDR3 reads TGTGCCAGCCACAGGGTCGGGAACACTGAAGCTTTCTTT.